This TCR beta chain derives from a study of T-cell memory formation after mild COVID-19. On this clonotype itself: Compared with germline, one end of the junction differs, possibly owing to a read error.

Constant-segment primers served in 5'RACE that generated TCR alpha and TCR beta cDNA libraries bearing sample barcodes and UMIs. TCRdb independently ran MiXCR on the 5' RACE reads; one entry per CDR3 protein. The data show hundreds of thousands of distinct CDR3 sequences, 20% to 30% seen once. The CDR3 totals 14 residues. Germline-derived CDR1 and CDR2 are SSHAT and FNYEAQ (reference sequence). This receptor was identified in an adult woman who had mild COVID-19 (a few samples of this study predate the infection). Cell type and time point are not known. The chain uses TRBV7-7 and TRBJ2-3, with 9 bases fitting TRBD2. Sequenced: PBMCs or a T cell subset sorted from them (not recorded which). CDR3 coding DNA: TGTGCTAGCAGCCCTAGCGGGGCAGCAGATACGCAGTATTTT. The encoded protein is CASSPSGAADTQYF.